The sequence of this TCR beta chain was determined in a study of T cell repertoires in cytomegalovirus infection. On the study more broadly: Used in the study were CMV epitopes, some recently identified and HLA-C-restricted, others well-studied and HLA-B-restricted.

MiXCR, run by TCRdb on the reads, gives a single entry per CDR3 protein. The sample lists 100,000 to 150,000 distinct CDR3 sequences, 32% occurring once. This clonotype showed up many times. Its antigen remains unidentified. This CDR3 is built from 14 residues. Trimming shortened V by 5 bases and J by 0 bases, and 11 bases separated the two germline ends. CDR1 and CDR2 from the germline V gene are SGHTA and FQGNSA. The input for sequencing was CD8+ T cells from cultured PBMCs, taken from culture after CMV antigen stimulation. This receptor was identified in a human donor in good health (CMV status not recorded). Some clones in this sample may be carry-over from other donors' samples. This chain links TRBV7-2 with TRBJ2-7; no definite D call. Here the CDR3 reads CASSARSYSYEQYF. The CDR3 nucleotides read TGTGCCAGCAGCGCCCGATCTTACTCCTACGAGCAGTACTTC.